The 25 T cell receptor beta chains below all came from one sample that was sequenced in a study of blood T cells in healthy people across ages. The second PCR ran roughly 6 to 12 cycles with a sample-barcoded 5' primer and J-beta primers. Each CDR3 protein gets one entry after TCRdb re-called the 5' RACE reads with MiXCR. The sample lists over 500,000 distinct CDR3 sequences; more than 45% were seen once. The sequenced material came from blood. These receptors all stem from a woman of 80 years or more in good health.

This clonotype was counted at least ten times. This chain links TRBV25-1 with TRBJ2-7; 8 bases are shared with TRBD1. Per germline, CDR1 MGHDK and CDR2 SYGVNS. V shed 1 base and J 3 bases; nucleotides not matched to a gene: 11. This CDR3 is 17 amino acids long. The DNA of the CDR3 is TGTGCCAGCAGTGAATCGCGAACCGGGACAGGAGGCTACGAGCAGTACTTC. This sequence encodes CASSESRTGTGGYEQYF.

This clonotype was detected ten times or more. The chain carries TRBV3-1 and TRBJ1-2; D is undetermined. CDR3 length: 12 amino acids. V dropped 1 base and J dropped 8 bases, with 8 bases sitting between them. Germline V lookup: CDR1 LGHDT, CDR2 YNNKEL (reference sequence). This chain's CDR3 is CASSQGPSGYTF. As DNA, the CDR3 is TGTGCCAGCAGCCAAGGCCCGTCGGGCTACACCTTC.

The rearrangement uses TRBV29-1 and TRBJ1-4, with TRBD1 identical over 7 bases. Per the germline V gene, CDR1 is SQVTM and CDR2 is ANQGSEA. Trimming cost V 6 bases and J 1 base; bases outside gene matches: 11. This CDR3 region has 16 residues. The CDR3 DNA reads TGCAGCGTGGGGGGACAGCTCGGGGAAACTAATGAAAAACTGTTTTTT. Translated: CSVGGQLGETNEKLFF.

The V gene is TRBV15, the J gene TRBJ2-7; tentative D call: TRBD1 (5 bases). The CDR3 is 16 residues long. Trimming took off 1 base at V and 7 bases at J, with 20 bases between the two ends. CDR1 is LNHNV and CDR2 is YYDKDF in the germline V gene (reference sequence). The CDR3 here is CATSRVGAPRSNEQYF. For the CDR3, the DNA is TGTGCCACCAGCAGAGTAGGGGCGCCTCGGTCGAATGAGCAGTACTTC.

As to this clonotype: This could be a read error, since a much larger clone is one nucleotide away. The chain couples TRBV6-5 to TRBJ1-1; TRBD1 might be the D (5 bases). The CDR3 runs 13 residues. Germline CDR1 reads MNHEY; CDR2 reads SVGAGI. The CDR3 sequence: CAGSYQGSTEAFF. The CDR3 coding sequence is TGTGCCGGCAGTTACCAGGGAAGCACTGAAGCTTTCTTT.

Comments on this clonotype: A much larger clone differs from this one at a single base, so this may be a read error. The chain couples TRBV18 to TRBJ2-7; 9 nucleotides line up with TRBD1. Germline V CDR1 and CDR2: KGHSH, LQKENI. The CDR3 has 15 residues. The CDR3 DNA reads as TGTGCCAGCTCACACACCGGGACAGGGTCCTACGAGCAGTGCTTC. This gives the protein CASSHTGTGSYEQCF.

CDR3: CASSLVIGTPQHF. The DNA of the CDR3 is TGTGCCAGCAGTTTAGTAATAGGGACGCCCCAGCATTTT. The gene calls are TRBV12-3 or TRBV12-4 and TRBJ1-5; a weak D match, TRBD1 (5 bases). The CDR3 spans 13 residues. Trimming took off 1 base at V and 9 bases at J, with 10 bases between the two ends.

This clonotype has a handful of counts. The V and J genes are TRBV20-1 and TRBJ1-4, with no clear D. This CDR3 has 16 residues. V was shortened by 5 bases and J by 4 bases, with 20 bases between the two germline ends. Germline CDR1 is DFQATT and CDR2 is SNEGSKA (reference sequence). This CDR3 reads CSAGLQGPLSNEKLFF. CDR3 nucleotide sequence: TGCAGTGCTGGGCTTCAAGGGCCCCTAAGTAATGAAAAACTGTTTTTT.

In this sample, this clonotype turned up a few times. The J gene is TRBJ2-7, the V gene TRBV29-1; TRBD2 matches 10 bases. V lost 4 bases and J lost 2; bases outside the gene matches: 11. This CDR3 is 16 amino acids long. Germline CDR1 SQVTM, CDR2 ANQGSEA. This chain's CDR3 is CSVALGGTSGTYEQYF. In nucleotides, the CDR3 is TGCAGCGTTGCCCTAGGCGGCACTAGCGGGACCTACGAGCAGTACTTC.

This clonotype was seen ten or more times. V gene TRBV20-1 combines with J gene TRBJ2-3, with 8 bases aligning to TRBD2. This CDR3 spans 15 amino acids. Per germline, CDR1 DFQATT and CDR2 SNEGSKA (reference sequence). V was clipped by 5 bases and J by 0 bases; unmatched bases: 7. The CDR3 is CSASASSGSTDTQYF. The CDR3 region has the DNA TGCAGTGCTTCGGCCTCTAGCGGGAGCACAGATACGCAGTATTTT.

On this clonotype: A much larger clone differs from this one at a single base, so this may be a read error. V gene TRBV4-1 combines with J gene TRBJ2-2; 8 bases are shared with TRBD2. CDR1 is MGHRA and CDR2 is YSYEKL in the germline V gene. This CDR3 region has 15 residues. Trimming removed 1 base from V and 7 bases from J; junction bases left unmatched: 5. This CDR3 reads CASSQVRGAVGELFF. As DNA, the CDR3 is TGCGCCAGCAGCCAAGTGCGGGGGGCGGTCGGGGAGCTGTTTTTT.

This clonotype has ten or more counts. The chain links TRBV6-6 to TRBJ2-5; the match to TRBD2 covers 7 bases. V shed 11 bases and J 1 base; nucleotides not matched to a gene: 7. This CDR3 spans 13 amino acids. Per the germline V gene, CDR1 is MNHNY and CDR2 is SVGAGI (reference sequence). CDR3 in amino acids: CAAREASQETQYF. CDR3 DNA sequence: TGTGCCGCCCGGGAGGCATCCCAAGAGACCCAGTACTTC.

This clonotype has a handful of counts. A much more abundant neighbour one base away suggests this may be a read error. The genes are TRBV15 and TRBJ2-7; D might be TRBD1 (5 bases). CDR1 is LNHNV, CDR2 YYDKDF, per germline (reference sequence). The CDR3 spans 15 residues. Trimming shortened V by 5 bases and J by 7 bases, and 21 bases separated the two germline ends. The CDR3 DNA is TGTGCCACCAGCCTGAAGACAGCGTACTACAATGAGCAGTACTTC. It yields the protein CATSLKTAYYNEQYF.

The count of this clonotype is one. The chain links TRBV27 to TRBJ2-2; TRBD2 agrees at 7 bases. With 5 bases clipped from V and 4 bases from J, the junction kept 13 bases outside the gene matches. The germline gives CDR1 MNHEY, CDR2 SMNVEV (reference sequence). The CDR3 has 17 amino acids. The CDR3 here is CASSTPPAGVGTGELFF. CDR3 coding DNA: TGTGCCAGCAGTACCCCTCCCGCGGGGGTCGGCACCGGGGAGCTGTTTTTT.

The CDR3 DNA reads as TGTGCCAGCAGCTTAGTTCCCGGACTAGCGGGCTCGAACACCGGGGAGCTGTTTTTT. The encoded protein is CASSLVPGLAGSNTGELFF. The chain recombines TRBV11-2 with TRBJ2-2, with TRBD2 identical over 11 bases. V was pared by 1 base and J by 0 bases, with 7 bases of the junction left unmatched. The CDR3 spans 19 residues. CDR1 is SGHAT, CDR2 FQNNGV, per germline.

V usage is TRBV29-1 and J usage is TRBJ2-4; D could derive from TRBD1 or TRBD2 (5 bases each). Germline-derived CDR1 and CDR2 are SQVTM and ANQGSEA. The CDR3 spans 13 residues. The ends were cut back, 6 bases at V and 7 bases at J, with 16 bases in the middle. CDR3 sequence: CSVTGPDGNIQYF. CDR3 bases: TGCAGCGTCACGGGACCGGACGGCAACATTCAGTACTTC.

This chain joins TRBV6-1 and TRBJ2-1; D remains ambiguous. V lost 9 bases to trimming and J lost 2 bases, with 11 bases between them. Per germline, CDR1 MNHNS and CDR2 SASEGT. The CDR3 loop spans 13 amino acids. CDR3 DNA: TGTGCCAGTTCAGCGCTAGCCTACAATGAGCAGTTCTTC. This encodes CASSALAYNEQFF.

This chain uses TRBV6-1 with TRBJ2-1, with D possibly TRBD1 on 6 matching bases. Trimming pared 7 bases from V and 4 bases from J, leaving 11 bases between. CDR1 is MNHNS and CDR2 is SASEGT in the germline V gene. The CDR3 has 13 amino acids. The CDR3 loop reads CASTRQEYNEQFF. CDR3 DNA: TGTGCCAGCACCCGACAGGAGTACAATGAGCAGTTCTTC.

This clonotype occurred many times. V and J are TRBV6-6 and TRBJ2-1; D not certain. Trimming removed 7 bases at V and 9 bases at J, with 16 bases between. The CDR3 has 13 amino acids. Per germline, CDR1 MNHNY and CDR2 SVGAGI (reference sequence). This CDR3 reads CASTPGGRSEQFF. The CDR3 nucleotides are TGTGCCAGCACCCCCGGTGGGCGAAGTGAGCAGTTCTTC.

This clonotype came up a few times. The CDR3 reads CASTLIPGETQYF. DNA of the CDR3: TGCGCCAGCACCTTAATCCCCGGCGAGACCCAGTACTTC. V usage is TRBV5-1 and J usage is TRBJ2-5; D not resolved. CDR1 and CDR2 (germline): SGHRS, YFSETQ. The CDR3 is 13 amino acids. V was pared by 6 bases and J by 5 bases, with 14 bases between.

This clonotype was detected a few times. The rearrangement uses TRBV7-9 and TRBJ1-6; D unclear. This CDR3 is 13 amino acids long. V lost 5 bases, J lost 4 bases, and 6 bases lay in between. The V gene's germline CDR1 is SEHNR and CDR2 FQNEAQ (reference sequence). CDR3: CASSPSYNSPLHF. DNA for the CDR3: TGTGCCAGCAGCCCATCTTATAATTCACCCCTCCACTTT.

The V and J genes are TRBV4-2 and TRBJ1-2; TRBD1 is a possible D gene (5 bases). Germline CDR1 is LGHNA and CDR2 is YNFKEQ. The V gene lost 4 bases and the J gene lost 0 bases, with 15 bases spanning the gap. The CDR3 consists of 16 residues. The CDR3: CASSPAVDRSNYGYTF. The CDR3 DNA sequence: TGTGCCAGCAGCCCCGCTGTCGACAGATCTAACTATGGCTACACCTTC.

The chain has TRBV3-1 and TRBJ2-1; 7 bases agree with TRBD2. CDR3 size: 17 residues. The junction had 13 bases not matched to a gene; V was cut back by 4 bases and J by 4 bases. Germline loops: CDR1 LGHDT, CDR2 YNNKEL (reference sequence). The CDR3 reads CASSPAAGDSIYNEQFF. The CDR3 DNA is TGTGCCAGCAGCCCGGCGGCGGGGGACTCTATTTACAATGAGCAGTTCTTC.

The chain combines TRBV5-1 with TRBJ1-2, with 8 bases aligning to TRBD1. The germline V gene has CDR1 SGHRS and CDR2 YFSETQ. The CDR3 runs 14 residues. V shed 5 bases and J 4 bases; nucleotides not matched to a gene: 7. The CDR3, as DNA: TGCGCCAGCAGATCCGGGACAGGCTTCTATGGCTACACCTTC. Residues: CASRSGTGFYGYTF.

The chain is built from TRBV20-1 and TRBJ1-4, with D unresolved. From germline, CDR1 is DFQATT and CDR2 SNEGSKA (reference sequence). The CDR3 is 13 residues long. Trimming stripped 4 bases from V and 0 bases from J, with 6 bases between. CDR3 sequence (DNA): TGCAGTGCTACCCGGTCAACTAATGAAAAACTGTTTTTT. Translating gives CSATRSTNEKLFF.